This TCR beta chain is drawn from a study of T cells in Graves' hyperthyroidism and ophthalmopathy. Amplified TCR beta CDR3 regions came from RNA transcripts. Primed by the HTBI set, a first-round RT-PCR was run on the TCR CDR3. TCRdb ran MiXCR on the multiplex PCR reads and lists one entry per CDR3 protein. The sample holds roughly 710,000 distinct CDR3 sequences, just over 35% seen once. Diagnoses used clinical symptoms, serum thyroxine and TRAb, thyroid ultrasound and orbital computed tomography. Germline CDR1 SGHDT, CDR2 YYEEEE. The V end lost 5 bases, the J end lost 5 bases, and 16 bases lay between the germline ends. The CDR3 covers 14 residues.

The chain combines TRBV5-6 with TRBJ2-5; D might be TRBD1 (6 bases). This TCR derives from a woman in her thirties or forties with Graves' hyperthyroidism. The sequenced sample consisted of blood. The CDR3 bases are TGTGCCAGCAGTTTTCAGGGGATTTTGGAGACCCAGTACTTC. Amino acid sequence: CASSFQGILETQYF.